These 2 T cell receptor beta chains share one sample of origin, sequenced in a study of T-cell memory formation after mild COVID-19. TCRdb passed the 5' RACE reads through MiXCR, listing each CDR3 protein once. The sample yields nearly 200,000 distinct CDR3 sequences, roughly 18% seen once. Sequencing was performed on PBMCs or a T cell subset sorted from them (not recorded which). All receptors derive from an adult woman who had mild COVID-19 (a few samples of this study predate the infection). Cell type and time point are not known.

The chain joins TRBV29-1 to TRBJ1-1; D possibly corresponds to TRBD1 (6 bases). The CDR3 runs 13 residues. Germline values: CDR1 SQVTM, CDR2 ANQGSEA. Trimming removed 3 bases at V and 1 base at J, with 9 bases between. CDR3 region: CSVDRGSNTEAFF. DNA for the CDR3: TGCAGCGTTGACAGGGGATCGAACACTGAAGCTTTCTTT.

This clonotype appeared a few times. The chain links TRBV4-2 to TRBJ1-2; possible D gene TRBD1, 5 bases. This CDR3 region has 13 residues. The germline V and J ends were trimmed by 1 base and 2 bases, with 5 bases remaining between them. Germline V gene sequence: CDR1 LGHNA, CDR2 YNFKEQ. CDR3 amino acids: CASSQGTNYGYTF. CDR3 nucleotides: TGTGCCAGCAGCCAAGGGACAAACTATGGCTACACCTTC.